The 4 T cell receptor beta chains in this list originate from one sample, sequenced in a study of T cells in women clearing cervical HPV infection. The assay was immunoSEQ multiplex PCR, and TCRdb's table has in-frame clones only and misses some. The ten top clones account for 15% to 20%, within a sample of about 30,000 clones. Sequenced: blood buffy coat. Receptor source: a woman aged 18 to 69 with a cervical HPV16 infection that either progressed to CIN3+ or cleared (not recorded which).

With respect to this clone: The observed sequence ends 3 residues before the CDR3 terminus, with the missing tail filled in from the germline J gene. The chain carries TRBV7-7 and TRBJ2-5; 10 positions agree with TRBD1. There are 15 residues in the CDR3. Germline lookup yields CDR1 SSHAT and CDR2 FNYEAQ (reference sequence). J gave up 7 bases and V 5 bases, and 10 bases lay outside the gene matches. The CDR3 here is CASSAGTGVLVTQYF. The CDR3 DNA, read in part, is TGTGCCAGCAGCGCCGGGACAGGGGTGCTAGTGACC.

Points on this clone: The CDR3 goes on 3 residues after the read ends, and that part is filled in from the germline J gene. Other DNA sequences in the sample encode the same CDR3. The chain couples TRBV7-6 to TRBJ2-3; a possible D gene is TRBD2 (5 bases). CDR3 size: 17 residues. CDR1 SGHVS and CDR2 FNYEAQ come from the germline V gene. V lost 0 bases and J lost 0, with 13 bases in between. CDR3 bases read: TGTGCCAGCAGCTTAGCCAGTACAGCGGCTAGCACAGATACG. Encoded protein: CASSLASTAASTDT. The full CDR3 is CASSLASTAASTDTQYF. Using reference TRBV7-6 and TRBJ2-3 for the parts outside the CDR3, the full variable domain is GAGVSQSPRYKVTKRGQDVALRCDPISGHVSLYWYRQALGQGPEFLTYFNYEAQQDKSGLPNDRFSAERPEGSISTLTIQRTEQRDSAMYRCASSLASTAASTDTQYFGPGTRLTVL.

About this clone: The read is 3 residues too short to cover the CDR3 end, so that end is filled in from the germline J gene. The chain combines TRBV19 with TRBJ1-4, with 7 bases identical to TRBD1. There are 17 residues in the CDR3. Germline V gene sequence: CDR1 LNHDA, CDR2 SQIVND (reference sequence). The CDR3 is CASSMDARGPINSPLFF. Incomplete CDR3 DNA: TGTGCCAGTAGTATGGACGCGAGGGGGCCCATTAATTCACCA.

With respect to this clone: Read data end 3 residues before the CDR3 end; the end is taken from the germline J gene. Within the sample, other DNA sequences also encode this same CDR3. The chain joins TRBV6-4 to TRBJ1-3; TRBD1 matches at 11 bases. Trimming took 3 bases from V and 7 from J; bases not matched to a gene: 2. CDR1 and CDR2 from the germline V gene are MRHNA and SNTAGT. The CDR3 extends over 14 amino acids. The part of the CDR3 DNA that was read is TGTGCCAGCAGTGAGGGGGACAGGGGGAACACC. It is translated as CASSEGDRGNT. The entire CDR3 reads CASSEGDRGNTIYF.